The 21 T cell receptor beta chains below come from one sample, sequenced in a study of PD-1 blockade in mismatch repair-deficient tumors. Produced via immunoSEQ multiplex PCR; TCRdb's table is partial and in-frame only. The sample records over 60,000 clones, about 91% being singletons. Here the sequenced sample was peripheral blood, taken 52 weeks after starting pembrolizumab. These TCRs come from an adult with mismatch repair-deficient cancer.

The CDR3 coding sequence is TGCGCCAGCAACCTCTGGGGATCCTACAATGAGCAGTTCTTC. Its translation is CASNLWGSYNEQFF. The V gene is TRBV5-1, the J gene TRBJ2-1; no clear D. The CDR3 totals 14 residues. V lost 6 bases, J lost 1 base, and 11 bases lay in between. Germline CDR1 and CDR2: SGHRS and YFSETQ.

The CDR3 protein is CASSQGSWREGSEQYF. CDR3 sequence (DNA): TGTGCCAGCAGCCAAGGTTCATGGCGGGAGGGTTCCGAGCAGTACTTC. The chain has TRBV4-2 and TRBJ2-7, with 9 bases identical to TRBD2. Germline CDR1 is LGHNA and CDR2 is YNFKEQ. The CDR3 contains 16 residues. The V gene end was trimmed by 1 base and the J gene end by 6 bases; junction bases not matched to a gene: 10.

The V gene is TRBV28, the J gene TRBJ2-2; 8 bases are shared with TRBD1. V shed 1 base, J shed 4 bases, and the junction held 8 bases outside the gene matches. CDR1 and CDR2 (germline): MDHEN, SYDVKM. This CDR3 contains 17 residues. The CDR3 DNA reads TGTGCCAGCAGTTTATACCAGACAGGGGCGCGCACCGGGGAGCTGTTTTTT. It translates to CASSLYQTGARTGELFF. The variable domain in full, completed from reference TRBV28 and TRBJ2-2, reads DVKVTQSSRYLVKRTGEKVFLECVQDMDHENMFWYRQDPGLGLRLIYFSYDVKMKEKGDIPEGYSVSREKKERFSLILESASTNQTSMYLCASSLYQTGARTGELFFGEGSRLTVL.

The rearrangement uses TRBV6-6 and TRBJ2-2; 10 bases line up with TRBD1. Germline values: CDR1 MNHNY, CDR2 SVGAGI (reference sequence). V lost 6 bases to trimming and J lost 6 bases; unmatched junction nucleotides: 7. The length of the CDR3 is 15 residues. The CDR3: CASSLDRGRAGELFF. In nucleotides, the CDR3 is TGTGCCAGCAGCCTCGACAGGGGGCGAGCCGGGGAGCTGTTTTTT.

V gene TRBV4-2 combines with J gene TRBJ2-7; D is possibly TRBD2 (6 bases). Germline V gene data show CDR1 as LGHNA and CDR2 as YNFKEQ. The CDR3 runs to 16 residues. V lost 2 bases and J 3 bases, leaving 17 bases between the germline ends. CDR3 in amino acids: CASSQTPGTPIYEQYF. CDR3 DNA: TGTGCCAGCAGCCAAACCCCCGGGACTCCTATCTACGAGCAGTACTTC.

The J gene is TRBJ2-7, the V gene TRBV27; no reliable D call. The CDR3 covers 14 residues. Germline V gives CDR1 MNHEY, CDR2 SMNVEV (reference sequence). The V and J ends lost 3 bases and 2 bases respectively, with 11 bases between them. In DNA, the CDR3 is TGTGCCAGCAGTTTTGCAGGCAATCCCTACGAGCAGTACTTC. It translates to CASSFAGNPYEQYF.

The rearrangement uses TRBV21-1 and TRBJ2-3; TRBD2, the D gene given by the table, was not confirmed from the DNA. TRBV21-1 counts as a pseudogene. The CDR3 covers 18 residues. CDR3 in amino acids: CASDKQWSRRIRTDTQYF. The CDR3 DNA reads TGTGCCAGCGATAAGCAATGGTCGCGGAGAATAAGGACAGATACGCAGTATTTT.

CDR3 sequence: CASSYQREVTDTQYF. The CDR3 bases are TGTGCCAGTAGTTACCAGCGGGAGGTGACAGATACGCAGTATTTT. The rearrangement joins TRBV19 to TRBJ2-3; 9 bases map to TRBD2. Unmatched junction bases numbered 6, after V lost 5 bases and J lost 3 bases. CDR1 and CDR2 (germline): LNHDA, SQIVND (reference sequence). The CDR3 covers 15 residues.

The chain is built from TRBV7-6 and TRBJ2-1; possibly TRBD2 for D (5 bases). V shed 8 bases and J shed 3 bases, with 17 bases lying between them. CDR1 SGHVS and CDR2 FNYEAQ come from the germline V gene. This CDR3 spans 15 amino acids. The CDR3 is CASQASGILYNEQFF. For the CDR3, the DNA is TGTGCCAGCCAGGCATCGGGGATCCTCTACAATGAGCAGTTCTTC.

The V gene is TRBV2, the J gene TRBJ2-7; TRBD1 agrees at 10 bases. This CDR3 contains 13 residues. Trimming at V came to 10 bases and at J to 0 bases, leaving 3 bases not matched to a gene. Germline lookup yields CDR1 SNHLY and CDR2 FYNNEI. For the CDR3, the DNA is TGTGCCACCCGGGACAGGGGCTCCTACGAGCAGTACTTC. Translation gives CATRDRGSYEQYF.

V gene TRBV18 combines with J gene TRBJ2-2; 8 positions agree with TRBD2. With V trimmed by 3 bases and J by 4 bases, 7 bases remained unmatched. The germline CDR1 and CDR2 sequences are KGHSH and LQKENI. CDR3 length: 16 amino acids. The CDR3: CASSPIAGSRTGELFF. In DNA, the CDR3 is TGTGCCAGCTCACCGATAGCGGGGAGCCGCACCGGGGAGCTGTTTTTT. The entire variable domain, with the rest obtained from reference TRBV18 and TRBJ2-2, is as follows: NAGVMQNPRHLVRRRGQEARLRCSPMKGHSHVYWYRQLPEEGLKFMVYLQKENIIDESGMPKERFSAEFPKEGPSILRIQQVVRGDSAAYFCASSPIAGSRTGELFFGEGSRLTVL.

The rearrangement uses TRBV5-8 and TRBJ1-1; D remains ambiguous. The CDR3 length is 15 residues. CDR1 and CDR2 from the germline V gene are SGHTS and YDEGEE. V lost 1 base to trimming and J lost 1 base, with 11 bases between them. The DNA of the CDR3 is TGTGCCAGCAGCTTGAGAGGGATGGAGAACACTGAAGCTTTCTTT. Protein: CASSLRGMENTEAFF.

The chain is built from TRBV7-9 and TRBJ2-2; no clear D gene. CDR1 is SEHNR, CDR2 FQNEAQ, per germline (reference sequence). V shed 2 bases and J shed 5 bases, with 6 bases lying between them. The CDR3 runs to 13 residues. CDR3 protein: CASSLQATGELFF. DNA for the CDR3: TGTGCCAGCAGCTTACAGGCAACCGGGGAGCTGTTTTTT.

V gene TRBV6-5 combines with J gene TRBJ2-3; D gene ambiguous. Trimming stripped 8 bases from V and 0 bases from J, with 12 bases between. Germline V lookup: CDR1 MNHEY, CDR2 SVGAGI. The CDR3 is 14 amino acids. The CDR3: CASHSHASTDTQYF. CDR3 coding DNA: TGTGCCAGCCACTCCCATGCTAGCACAGATACGCAGTATTTT.

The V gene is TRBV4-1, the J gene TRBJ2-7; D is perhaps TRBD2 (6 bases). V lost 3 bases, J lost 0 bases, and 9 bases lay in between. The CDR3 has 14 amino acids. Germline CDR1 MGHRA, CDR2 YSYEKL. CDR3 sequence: CASSQTRSSYEQYF. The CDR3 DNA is TGCGCCAGCAGCCAGACTAGGAGCTCCTACGAGCAGTACTTC.

The CDR3 DNA is TGTGCCAGCAGTGACTCGGGCGGGAAGAGGAGGAATGAGCAGTTCTTC. Encoded protein: CASSDSGGKRRNEQFF. The V and J genes are TRBV6-4 and TRBJ2-1; D is possibly TRBD2 (6 bases). Germline V gene sequence: CDR1 MRHNA, CDR2 SNTAGT. The CDR3 has 16 residues. V was pared by 0 bases and J by 7 bases, with 16 bases between.

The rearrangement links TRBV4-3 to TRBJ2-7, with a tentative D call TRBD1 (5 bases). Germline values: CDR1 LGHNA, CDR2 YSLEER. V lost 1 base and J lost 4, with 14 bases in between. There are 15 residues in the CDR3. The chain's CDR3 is CASSQATGDLYEQYF. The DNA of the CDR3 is TGCGCCAGCAGCCAAGCCACAGGAGACCTATACGAGCAGTACTTC.

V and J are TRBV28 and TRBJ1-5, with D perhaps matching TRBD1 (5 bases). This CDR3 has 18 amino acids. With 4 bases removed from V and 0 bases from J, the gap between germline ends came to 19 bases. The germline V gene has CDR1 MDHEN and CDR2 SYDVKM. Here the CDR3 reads CASSYPARQTYSNQPQHF. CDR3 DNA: TGTGCCAGCAGTTACCCTGCCCGACAGACTTATAGCAATCAGCCCCAGCATTTT.

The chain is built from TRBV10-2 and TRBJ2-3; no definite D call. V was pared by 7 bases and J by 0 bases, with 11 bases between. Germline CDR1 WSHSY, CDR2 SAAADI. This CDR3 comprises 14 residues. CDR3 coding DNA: TGCGCCAGCATTGGGGAAATTAGCACAGATACGCAGTATTTT. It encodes CASIGEISTDTQYF.

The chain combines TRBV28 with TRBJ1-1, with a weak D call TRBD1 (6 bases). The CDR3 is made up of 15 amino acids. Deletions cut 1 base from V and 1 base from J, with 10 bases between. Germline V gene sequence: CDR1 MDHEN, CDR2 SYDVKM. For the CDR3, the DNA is TGTGCCAGCAGTTTATTACGGGGACAGAACACTGAAGCTTTCTTT. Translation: CASSLLRGQNTEAFF.

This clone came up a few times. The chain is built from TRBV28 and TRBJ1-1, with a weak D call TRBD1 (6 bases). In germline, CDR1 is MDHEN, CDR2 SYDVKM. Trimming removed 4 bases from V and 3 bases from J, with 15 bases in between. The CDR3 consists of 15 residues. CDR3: CASSSPSGGHTEAFF. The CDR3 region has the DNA TGTGCCAGCAGTTCCCCCTCGGGGGGCCACACTGAAGCTTTCTTT.